This entry lists 10 T cell receptor beta chains sequenced from one sample in a study of CD8 T cells in ankylosing spondylitis. MiXCR, run by TCRdb on the 5' RACE reads, gives a single entry per CDR3 protein. The sample records roughly 200,000 distinct CDR3 sequences, roughly 26% being singletons. Sequencing used blood, either unsorted or a sorted T cell fraction (not recorded which). These receptor sequences come from a male donor with ankylosing spondylitis or in good health (not recorded which).

The genes are TRBV20-1 and TRBJ1-5, with D maybe TRBD1 (5 bases). This CDR3 spans 14 amino acids. Germline V CDR1 and CDR2: DFQATT, SNEGSKA (reference sequence). V was shortened by 2 bases and J by 1 base, with 9 bases between the two germline ends. The CDR3 DNA follows: TGCAGTGCTAGACTCAGGGAGAGCAATCAGCCCCAGCATTTT. Its translation is CSARLRESNQPQHF.

On this clonotype itself: Given the absence of the conserved phenylalanine or tryptophan at the CDR3 end, a read error is likely. The rearrangement joins TRBV5-1 to TRBJ2-5; a possible D gene is TRBD1 (5 bases). Germline loops: CDR1 SGHRS, CDR2 YFSETQ. The CDR3 spans 14 residues. With 0 bases removed from V and 4 bases from J, the gap between germline ends came to 10 bases. This chain's CDR3 is CASSLGREGETQYL. The CDR3, as DNA: TGCGCCAGCAGCTTGGGCAGGGAAGGAGAGACCCAGTACTTG.

This clonotype was picked up many times. The V call is TRBV10-3, the J call TRBJ2-1; 7 positions match TRBD2. V dropped 8 bases and J dropped 6; count of bases not matched to a gene: 13. Germline CDR1 is ENHRY and CDR2 is SYGVKD. The CDR3 consists of 15 residues. The CDR3 coding sequence is TGTGCCATCTCAAGCGGGACCAACCCTGGCAATGAGCAGTTCTTC. As protein: CAISSGTNPGNEQFF.

The genes are TRBV5-6 and TRBJ2-7; D tentatively fits TRBD1 or TRBD2 (5 bases each). This CDR3 comprises 14 residues. Germline lookup yields CDR1 SGHDT and CDR2 YYEEEE. V was cut by 10 bases and J by 1 base, with 18 bases left in between. The CDR3 bases are TGTGCCTTCAAGCAGAGGGGCAAGTCCTACGAGCAGTACTTC. Translation: CAFKQRGKSYEQYF.

This clonotype was detected ten times or more. The chain couples TRBV29-1 to TRBJ2-7; 7 bases are a match to TRBD1. Germline V CDR1 and CDR2: SQVTM, ANQGSEA. This CDR3 spans 13 amino acids. V lost 4 bases and J lost 2; bases outside the gene matches: 5. The CDR3 sequence is CSVGGRGTYEQYF. The CDR3 DNA follows: TGCAGCGTTGGCGGCAGGGGGACCTACGAGCAGTACTTC.

In its sample, this clonotype was seen many times. This chain uses TRBV7-2 with TRBJ1-4, with a weak D call TRBD1 (5 bases). Per the germline V gene, CDR1 is SGHTA and CDR2 is FQGNSA. This CDR3 contains 15 residues. V lost 5 bases and J lost 8, with 18 bases in between. The CDR3 region is CASSRGGGVDEKLFF. In DNA form, the CDR3 reads TGTGCCAGCAGCCGTGGGGGAGGGGTTGACGAAAAACTGTTTTTT. Variable domain in full (rest from reference TRBV7-2 and TRBJ1-4): GAGVSQSPSNKVTEKGKDVELRCDPISGHTALYWYRQSLGQGLEFLIYFQGNSAPDKSGLPSDRFSAERTGGSVSTLTIQRTQQEDSAVYLCASSRGGGVDEKLFFGSGTQLSVL.

The sample holds a few counts of this clonotype. The rearrangement links TRBV29-1 to TRBJ1-1; D gene uncertain. V shed 5 bases and J shed 1 base, with 23 bases lying between them. Germline V gene data show CDR1 as SQVTM and CDR2 as ANQGSEA. The CDR3 sequence is 17 residues long. The CDR3 region has the DNA TGCAGCGTTACCCGATCGGGCGGCAGGCGTAAGAACACTGAAGCTTTCTTT. It specifies CSVTRSGGRRKNTEAFF.

In this sample, this clonotype turned up many times. The gene calls are TRBV7-2 and TRBJ2-2; no clear D. The CDR3 runs to 13 residues. V was pared by 2 bases and J by 9 bases, with 10 bases between. Germline V CDR1 and CDR2: SGHTA, FQGNSA. The CDR3 loop reads CASSLQERRELFF. The CDR3 nucleotides are TGTGCCAGCAGCTTACAGGAACGGCGGGAGCTGTTTTTT.

This clonotype was seen ten or more times. The chain combines TRBV5-1 with TRBJ1-1; D is perhaps TRBD1 (5 bases). V lost 4 bases, J lost 1 base, and 11 bases lay in between. Germline V lookup: CDR1 SGHRS, CDR2 YFSETQ. The CDR3 is made up of 14 amino acids. CDR3 amino acids: CASSGPQGNTEAFF. In nucleotides, the CDR3 is TGCGCCAGCAGCGGACCTCAGGGGAACACTGAAGCTTTCTTT.

This clonotype was counted at least ten times. V and J are TRBV12-3 or TRBV12-4 and TRBJ1-2; TRBD1 aligns across 11 bases. The CDR3 is 15 amino acids. Trimming at V came to 1 base and at J to 8 bases, leaving 6 bases not matched to a gene. The CDR3 is CASSLGPGQGGGYTF. The CDR3 DNA follows: TGTGCCAGCAGTTTAGGGCCGGGACAGGGGGGGGGCTACACCTTC.